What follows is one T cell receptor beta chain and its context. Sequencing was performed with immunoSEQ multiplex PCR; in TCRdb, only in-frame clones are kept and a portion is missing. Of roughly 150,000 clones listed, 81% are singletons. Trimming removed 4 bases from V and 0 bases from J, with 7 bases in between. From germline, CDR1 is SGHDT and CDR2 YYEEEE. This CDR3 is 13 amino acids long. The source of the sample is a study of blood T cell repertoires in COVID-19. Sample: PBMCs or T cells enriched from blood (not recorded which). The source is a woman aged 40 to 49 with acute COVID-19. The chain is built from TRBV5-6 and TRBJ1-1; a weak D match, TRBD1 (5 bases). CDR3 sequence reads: CASSARVNTEAFF. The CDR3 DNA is TGTGCCAGCAGCGCCAGGGTGAACACTGAAGCTTTCTTT.